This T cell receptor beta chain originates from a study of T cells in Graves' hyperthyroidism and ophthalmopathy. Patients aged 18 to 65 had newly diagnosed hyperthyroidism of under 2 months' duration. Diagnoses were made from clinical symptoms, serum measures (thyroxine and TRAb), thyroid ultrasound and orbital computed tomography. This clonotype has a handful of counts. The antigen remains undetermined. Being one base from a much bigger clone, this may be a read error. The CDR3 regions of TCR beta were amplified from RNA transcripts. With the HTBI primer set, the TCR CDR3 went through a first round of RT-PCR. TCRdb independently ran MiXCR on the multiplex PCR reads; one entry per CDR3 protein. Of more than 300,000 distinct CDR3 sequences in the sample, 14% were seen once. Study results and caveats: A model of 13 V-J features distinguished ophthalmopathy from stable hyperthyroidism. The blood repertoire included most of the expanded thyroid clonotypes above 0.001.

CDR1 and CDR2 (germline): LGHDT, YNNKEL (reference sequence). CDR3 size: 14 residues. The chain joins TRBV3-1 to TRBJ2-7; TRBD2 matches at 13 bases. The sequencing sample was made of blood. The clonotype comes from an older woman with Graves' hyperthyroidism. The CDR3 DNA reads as TGTGTCAGCAGCCCGACTAGCGGGAGGACCGAGCAGTACTTC. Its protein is CVSSPTSGRTEQYF.